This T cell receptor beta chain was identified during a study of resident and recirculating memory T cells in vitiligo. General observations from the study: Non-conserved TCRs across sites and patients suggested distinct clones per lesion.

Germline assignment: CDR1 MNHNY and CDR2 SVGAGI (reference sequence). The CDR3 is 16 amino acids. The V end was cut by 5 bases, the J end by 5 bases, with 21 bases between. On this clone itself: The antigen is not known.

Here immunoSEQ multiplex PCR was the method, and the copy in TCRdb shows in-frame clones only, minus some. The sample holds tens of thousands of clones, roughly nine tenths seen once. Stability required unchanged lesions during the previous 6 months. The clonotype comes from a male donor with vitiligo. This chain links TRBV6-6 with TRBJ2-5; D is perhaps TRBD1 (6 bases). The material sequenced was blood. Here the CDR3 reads CASSNEGRGLKETQYF. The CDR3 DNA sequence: TGTGCCAGCAGTAACGAGGGCAGGGGCCTAAAGGAGACCCAGTACTTC.